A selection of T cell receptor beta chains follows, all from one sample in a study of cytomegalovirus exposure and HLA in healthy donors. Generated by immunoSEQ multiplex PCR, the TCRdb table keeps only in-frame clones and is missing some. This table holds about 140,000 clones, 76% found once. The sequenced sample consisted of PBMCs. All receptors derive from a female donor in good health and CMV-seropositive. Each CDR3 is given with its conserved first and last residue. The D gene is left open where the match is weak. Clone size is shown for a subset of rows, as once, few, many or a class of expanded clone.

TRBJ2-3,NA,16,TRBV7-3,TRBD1,TGTGCCAGCAGCCCGAGGGGACAGATTAGCACAGATACGCAGTATTTT,CASSPRGQISTDTQYF
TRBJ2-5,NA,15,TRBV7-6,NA,TGTGCCAGCAGCTTAGTTTGGGGCCGCCCGCAGACCCAGTACTTC,CASSLVWGRPQTQYF
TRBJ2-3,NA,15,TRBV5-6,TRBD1,TGTGCCAGCAGCCGGGACAGGGGGCGGTCAGATACGCAGTATTTT,CASSRDRGRSDTQYF
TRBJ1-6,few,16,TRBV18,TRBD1,TGTGCCAGCTCACCAGGGACAGGGTTGCGGAATTCACCCCTCCACTTT,CASSPGTGLRNSPLHF
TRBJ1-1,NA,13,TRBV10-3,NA,TGTGCCATCAGTGATAGGAGGAACACTGAAGCTTTCTTT,CAISDRRNTEAFF
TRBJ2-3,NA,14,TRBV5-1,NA,TGCGCCAGCAGCTTAGGACTAACCACAGATACGCAGTATTTT,CASSLGLTTDTQYF
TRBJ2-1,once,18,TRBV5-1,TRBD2,TGCGCCAGCAGTCTTAACCCAACCGGGACTAGCGGGTCTAATGAGCAGTTCTTC,CASSLNPTGTSGSNEQFF
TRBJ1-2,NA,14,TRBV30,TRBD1,TGTGCCTGGGGCAATACAGGGGGCGTTAATGGCTACACCTTC,CAWGNTGGVNGYTF
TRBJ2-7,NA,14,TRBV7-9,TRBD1,TGTGCCAGCAGCTTAAGGACAGGCTCCTACGAGCAGTACTTC,CASSLRTGSYEQYF
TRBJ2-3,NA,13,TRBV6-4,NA,TGTGCCAGCAGTGTAGTCCTCGGGGATACGCAGTATTTT,CASSVVLGDTQYF
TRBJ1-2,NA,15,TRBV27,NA,TGTGCCAGCAGTGCCGACAGAAGGCTGGACTATGGCTACACCTTC,CASSADRRLDYGYTF
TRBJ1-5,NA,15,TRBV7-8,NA,TGTGCCAGCAGCTTAATGGCGGGGAGCAATCAGCCCCAGCATTTT,CASSLMAGSNQPQHF
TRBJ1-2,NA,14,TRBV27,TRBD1,TGTGCCAGCAGTAAGACAGGGGGAGGTGATGGCTACACCTTC,CASSKTGGGDGYTF
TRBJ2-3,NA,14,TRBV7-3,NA,TGTGCCAGCAGCTTAACGGCCCCTCCAGATACGCAGTATTTT,CASSLTAPPDTQYF
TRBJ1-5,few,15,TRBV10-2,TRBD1,TGCGCCAGCAGTGAGGGACAGGGGGTAAATCAGCCCCAGCATTTT,CASSEGQGVNQPQHF
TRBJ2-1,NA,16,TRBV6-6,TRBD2,TGTGCCAGCAGTTACGGTCAGCGGGGGGGGTACAATGAGCAGTTCTTC,CASSYGQRGGYNEQFF
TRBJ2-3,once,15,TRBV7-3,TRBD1,TGTGCCAGCAGCTTTTCGTCGTCAGGGGGAGATACGCAGTATTTT,CASSFSSSGGDTQYF
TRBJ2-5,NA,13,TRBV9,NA,TGTGCCAGCAGCGCGACAAACCAAGAGACCCAGTACTTC,CASSATNQETQYF
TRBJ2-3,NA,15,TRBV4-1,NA,TGCGCCAGCAGCCAATTAGGACTTTCCACAGATACGCAGTATTTT,CASSQLGLSTDTQYF
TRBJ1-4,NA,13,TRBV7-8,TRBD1,TGTGCCAGCAGCGAGGACAGGCGGACGGAACTGTTTTTT,CASSEDRRTELFF
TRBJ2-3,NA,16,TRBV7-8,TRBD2,TGTGCCAGCAGCCCCCCAGGACTAGCCTCCCCAGATACGCAGTATTTT,CASSPPGLASPDTQYF